This entry is about one T cell receptor (beta chain). Germline lookup yields CDR1 ENHRY and CDR2 SYGVKD. The CDR3 is 15 amino acids. J lost 5 bases, V lost 4 bases, and 10 bases had no gene match. The data were obtained in a study of T cell responses to AZD1222 COVID-19 vaccine. TCRdb's copy holds only in-frame clones and misses some; the assay was immunoSEQ multiplex PCR. This sample has 170,000 or so clones, with around 88% found just once. The chain is built from TRBV10-3 and TRBJ1-1; 7 bases map to TRBD1. The sample in question was peripheral blood, obtained 28 days after the second AZD1222 dose. The sequence was obtained from an adult who received the AZD1222 COVID-19 vaccine. The CDR3 region is CAISGIGGAGTEAFF. The CDR3 DNA is TGTGCCATCAGTGGGATAGGGGGCGCAGGAACTGAAGCTTTCTTT.